What follows are 23 T cell receptor beta chains derived from one specimen sequenced in a study of spatial heterogeneity in lung cancer. TCRdb redid the calling of the 5' RACE reads with MiXCR, one entry per CDR3 protein. The data hold about 20,000 distinct CDR3 sequences, with approximately 18% observed a single time. Noted time point: sample taken at primary tumor resection. Whole RNA was taken from tumor, nontumor lung or frozen PBMC; it was then sequenced unsorted. Sequencing used PBMCs, obtained at surgery. The receptors shown here come from a male donor with early-stage non-small cell lung cancer.

This clonotype was recorded many times. The CDR3 nucleotides read TGTGCCAGCAGTTACAGGGGTGAAGCTTTCTTT. Translated, it gives CASSYRGEAFF. V gene TRBV6-5 combines with J gene TRBJ1-1; a possible D gene is TRBD1 (5 bases). From germline, CDR1 is MNHEY and CDR2 SVGAGI. Trimming stripped 2 bases from V and 7 bases from J, with 5 bases between. The CDR3 is 11 residues long.

The rearrangement joins TRBV4-2 to TRBJ2-7; a weak D match, TRBD2 (6 bases). Per germline, CDR1 LGHNA and CDR2 YNFKEQ. V lost 1 base to trimming and J lost 6 bases, with 16 bases between them. This CDR3 is built from 15 residues. The CDR3 protein is CASSQAGLFLSEQYF. DNA for the CDR3: TGTGCCAGCAGCCAAGCCGGACTATTCCTAAGCGAGCAGTACTTC.

This clonotype was counted a few times. This rearrangement joins TRBV7-6 to TRBJ1-5, with a tentative D call TRBD1 (5 bases). The germline CDR1 and CDR2 sequences are SGHVS and FNYEAQ. The CDR3 contains 15 residues. Deletions cut 2 bases from V and 2 bases from J, with 10 bases between. CDR3 amino acids: CASSLNAGGNQPQHF. CDR3 bases: TGTGCCAGCAGCTTAAATGCGGGGGGCAATCAGCCCCAGCATTTT.

Judged by abundance, this clonotype is medium-sized. The gene calls are TRBV20-1 and TRBJ1-3; no firm D call. The CDR3 spans 13 residues. V was trimmed by 4 bases and J by 6 bases, leaving 13 bases between them. Germline loops: CDR1 DFQATT, CDR2 SNEGSKA (reference sequence). CDR3 in amino acids: CSAKEVAVNTIYF. For the CDR3, the DNA is TGCAGTGCTAAGGAGGTAGCGGTAAACACCATATATTTT.

This clonotype was recorded at least ten times. The chain is built from TRBV19 and TRBJ2-7; D is unclear. Germline V gene sequence: CDR1 LNHDA, CDR2 SQIVND (reference sequence). The CDR3 loop spans 14 amino acids. The V end lost 3 bases, the J end lost 2 bases, and 11 bases lay between the germline ends. CDR3 DNA: TGTGCCAGTAGTATGTTTCACAGAACCTACGAGCAGTACTTC. This encodes CASSMFHRTYEQYF.

The V and J genes are TRBV3-1 and TRBJ1-1; 8 bases map to TRBD1. The junction had 8 bases not matched to a gene; V was cut back by 4 bases and J by 7 bases. CDR3 length equals 14 residues. Per germline, CDR1 LGHDT and CDR2 YNNKEL (reference sequence). The CDR3 reads CASSPPGQVDEAFF. DNA for the CDR3: TGTGCCAGCAGCCCACCGGGACAGGTTGATGAAGCTTTCTTT.

The chain links TRBV6-6 to TRBJ2-3; TRBD2 matches at 11 bases. V lost 4 bases, J lost 4 bases, and 7 bases stayed unmatched. The CDR3 is 16 amino acids. CDR1 is MNHNY and CDR2 is SVGAGI in the germline V gene (reference sequence). The CDR3 DNA follows: TGTGCCAGCAGTTCCAGTCTAGCGGGGGGTGCAGATACGCAGTATTTT. It encodes CASSSSLAGGADTQYF.

The chain carries TRBV28 and TRBJ1-1; D may be TRBD1 (6 bases). The CDR3 is 14 residues long. Germline V gene sequence: CDR1 MDHEN, CDR2 SYDVKM. The V end was cut by 4 bases, the J end by 7 bases, with 16 bases between. The CDR3 nucleotides are TGTGCCAGCAGTTCCCCGGGGGGCCGCCTTGAAGCTTTCTTT. As protein: CASSSPGGRLEAFF. The variable domain in full, completed from reference TRBV28 and TRBJ1-1, reads DVKVTQSSRYLVKRTGEKVFLECVQDMDHENMFWYRQDPGLGLRLIYFSYDVKMKEKGDIPEGYSVSREKKERFSLILESASTNQTSMYLCASSSPGGRLEAFFGQGTRLTVV.

This clonotype was found a few times. The chain carries TRBV7-8 and TRBJ2-3; 7 nucleotides align to TRBD1. This CDR3 has 15 amino acids. Trimming took 4 bases from V and 2 from J; bases not matched to a gene: 6. Germline V lookup: CDR1 SGHVS, CDR2 FQNEAQ. CDR3 DNA sequence: TGTGCCAGCAGCTCCAGGGACAGCTACACAGATACGCAGTATTTT. Translation gives CASSSRDSYTDTQYF.

The chain carries TRBV29-1 and TRBJ1-3, with D perhaps TRBD1 (6 bases). Germline V CDR1 and CDR2: SQVTM, ANQGSEA. This CDR3 has 15 amino acids. Trimming pared 7 bases from V and 0 bases from J, leaving 16 bases between. Here the CDR3 DNA reads TGCAGCGCTACGGGGGGGGCTAACTCTGGAAACACCATATATTTT. Translated, it gives CSATGGANSGNTIYF.

The J gene is TRBJ2-7, the V gene TRBV7-2; D is uncertain. V lost 4 bases to trimming and J lost 7 bases, with 11 bases between them. The germline V gene encodes CDR1 SGHTA and CDR2 FQGNSA. The CDR3 extends over 12 amino acids. Here the CDR3 reads CASSSSMWEQYF. The DNA of the CDR3 is TGTGCCAGCAGCTCCTCCATGTGGGAGCAGTACTTC.

The genes are TRBV9 and TRBJ1-4; D uncertain. This CDR3 spans 14 amino acids. Germline V gene sequence: CDR1 SGDLS, CDR2 YYNGEE. The V gene lost 0 bases and the J gene lost 6 bases, with 9 bases spanning the gap. The CDR3 sequence is CASSVDSRDEKLFF. Written as DNA, the CDR3 is TGTGCCAGCAGCGTAGACTCGAGAGATGAAAAACTGTTTTTT.

This clonotype was detected a few times. The J gene is TRBJ2-3, the V gene TRBV11-2; D gene ambiguous. The CDR3 is 12 amino acids. CDR1 SGHAT and CDR2 FQNNGV come from the germline V gene. V was trimmed by 7 bases and J by 6 bases, leaving 11 bases between them. Written as DNA, the CDR3 is TGTGCCAGCAAAAAAACATCGGATACGCAGTATTTT. Protein sequence: CASKKTSDTQYF.

This clonotype was detected many times. The chain joins TRBV7-9 to TRBJ1-6, with D tentatively TRBD1 (5 bases). Germline CDR1 and CDR2: SEHNR and FQNEAQ (reference sequence). CDR3 length equals 14 residues. V was shortened by 6 bases and J by 8 bases, with 14 bases between the two germline ends. As DNA, the CDR3 is TGTGCCAGCAGTTTTTGGGGCGAGGATTCACCCCTCCACTTT. Its translation: CASSFWGEDSPLHF.

The rearrangement uses TRBV3-1 and TRBJ2-7; D might be TRBD1 (5 bases). V lost 1 base, J lost 3 bases, and 13 bases lay in between. CDR1 and CDR2 (germline): LGHDT, YNNKEL (reference sequence). The CDR3 consists of 15 residues. CDR3 sequence reads: CASSQGGSFLYEQYF. The CDR3 nucleotides are TGTGCCAGCAGCCAAGGGGGCTCCTTTCTCTACGAGCAGTACTTC.

This clonotype was counted at least ten times. The V call is TRBV9, the J call TRBJ1-1; D perhaps matches TRBD1 (5 bases). The germline V gene encodes CDR1 SGDLS and CDR2 YYNGEE. The CDR3 is 13 amino acids. V lost 3 bases, J lost 6 bases, and 12 bases lay in between. This CDR3 reads CASSGTPAAEAFF. Here the CDR3 DNA reads TGTGCCAGCAGCGGGACACCGGCCGCTGAAGCTTTCTTT.

This clonotype was detected ten times or more. V gene TRBV9 combines with J gene TRBJ2-7; a possible D gene is TRBD1 (5 bases). CDR1 and CDR2 (germline): SGDLS, YYNGEE. Trimming cost V 6 bases and J 2 bases, with 12 bases left between them. The CDR3 contains 13 residues. This CDR3 reads CASTDDSTYEQYF. The CDR3 bases are TGTGCCAGCACCGACGACAGCACCTACGAGCAGTACTTC.

The chain is built from TRBV20-1 and TRBJ2-1; 9 bases fit TRBD2. Looked up from germline, CDR1 is DFQATT and CDR2 is SNEGSKA (reference sequence). J gave up 3 bases and V 1 base, and 4 bases lay outside the gene matches. The CDR3 extends over 15 amino acids. The CDR3, as DNA: TGCAGTGCTAGAGTAGCGGGGGCCCACTACAATGAGCAGTTCTTC. Protein: CSARVAGAHYNEQFF.

This clonotype has a count of ten or more. The V and J genes are TRBV12-3 or TRBV12-4 and TRBJ2-2; 10 bases are shared with TRBD2. The CDR3 length is 15 residues. V lost 3 bases to trimming and J lost 4 bases; unmatched junction nucleotides: 2. The CDR3 reads CASSFTSGATGELFF. The CDR3, as DNA: TGTGCCAGCAGTTTCACTAGCGGGGCCACCGGGGAGCTGTTTTTT.

This clonotype was observed a few times. The chain is built from TRBV6-6 and TRBJ2-1; no reliable D call. Trimming pared 11 bases from V and 4 bases from J, leaving 18 bases between. Germline CDR1 reads MNHNY; CDR2 reads SVGAGI (reference sequence). The CDR3 has 14 amino acids. Here the CDR3 reads CAARPDLSYNEQFF. For the CDR3, the DNA is TGTGCCGCCCGCCCCGACCTGAGTTACAATGAGCAGTTCTTC.

This chain joins TRBV13 and TRBJ2-7; TRBD1 matches at 7 bases. V dropped 3 bases and J dropped 6; count of bases not matched to a gene: 5. The CDR3 runs 13 residues. Looked up from germline, CDR1 is PRHDT and CDR2 is FYEKMQ (reference sequence). Written as DNA, the CDR3 is TGTGCCAGCAGCTTCCAGGGGGTGGGCGAGCAGTACTTC. This encodes CASSFQGVGEQYF.

V is TRBV3-1 and J is TRBJ2-5; D uncertain. CDR1 and CDR2 (germline): LGHDT, YNNKEL (reference sequence). The V and J ends lost 4 bases and 4 bases respectively, with 13 bases between them. CDR3 size: 14 residues. DNA for the CDR3: TGTGCCAGCAGCCCCCGGGTAAGGCGAGAGACCCAGTACTTC. It codes for CASSPRVRRETQYF.

This clonotype was detected many times. The chain couples TRBV7-8 to TRBJ2-5; 8 bases agree with TRBD2. This CDR3 comprises 15 residues. Germline CDR1 and CDR2: SGHVS and FQNEAQ. V shed 6 bases, J shed 4 bases, and the junction held 10 bases outside the gene matches. The CDR3 bases are TGTGCCAGCAGAAACGAACGGGGGGGCCTAGAGACCCAGTACTTC. Its protein is CASRNERGGLETQYF.